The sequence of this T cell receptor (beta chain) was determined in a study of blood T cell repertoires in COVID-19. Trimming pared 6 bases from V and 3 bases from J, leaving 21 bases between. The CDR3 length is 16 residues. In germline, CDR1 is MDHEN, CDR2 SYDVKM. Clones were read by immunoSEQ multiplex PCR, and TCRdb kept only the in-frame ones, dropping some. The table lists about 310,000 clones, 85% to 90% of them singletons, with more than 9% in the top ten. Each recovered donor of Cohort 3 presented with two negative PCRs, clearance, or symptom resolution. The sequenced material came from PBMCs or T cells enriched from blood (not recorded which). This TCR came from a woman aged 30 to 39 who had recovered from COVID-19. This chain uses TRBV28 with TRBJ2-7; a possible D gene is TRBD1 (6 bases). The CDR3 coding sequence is TGTGCCAGCAGCCCCCTTTACTCAGGGGAAAACTACGAGCAGTACTTC. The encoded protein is CASSPLYSGENYEQYF.